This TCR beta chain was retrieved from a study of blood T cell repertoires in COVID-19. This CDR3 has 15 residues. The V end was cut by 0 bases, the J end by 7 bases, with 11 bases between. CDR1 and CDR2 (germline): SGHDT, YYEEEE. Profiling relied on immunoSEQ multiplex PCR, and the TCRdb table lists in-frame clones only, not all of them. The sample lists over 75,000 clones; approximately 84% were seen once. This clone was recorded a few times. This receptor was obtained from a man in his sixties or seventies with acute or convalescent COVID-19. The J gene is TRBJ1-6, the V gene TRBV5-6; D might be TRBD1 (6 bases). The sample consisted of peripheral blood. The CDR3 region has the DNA TGTGCCAGCAGCTTGGTGGGGGCTAGGAATTCACCCCTCCACTTT. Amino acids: CASSLVGARNSPLHF.